These 21 T cell receptor beta chains came from one sample sequenced in a study of blood T cell repertoires in COVID-19. TCRdb keeps only in-frame clones here, not all; method: immunoSEQ multiplex PCR. The table has 310,000 or so clones, almost 90% seen once; the top ten hold about 1.5%. Sequencing was done on a sample of PBMCs or T cells enriched from blood (not recorded which). The origin of the receptors is a young woman with acute COVID-19.

This clone was observed a handful of times. J is TRBJ2-3 and V is TRBV5-5; D may be TRBD2 (6 bases). V gave up 6 bases and J gave up 1 base, with 18 bases separating them. CDR1 is SGHKS, CDR2 YYEKEE, per germline (reference sequence). The CDR3 consists of 16 residues. The CDR3 sequence: CASMMYGGLGTDTQYF. The DNA for the CDR3 is TGTGCCAGCATGATGTATGGGGGGTTAGGCACAGATACGCAGTATTTT.

The rearrangement links TRBV11-3 to TRBJ2-1, with 10 bases matching TRBD2. The CDR3 covers 18 residues. Germline loops: CDR1 SGHNT, CDR2 YENEEA. V lost 0 bases to trimming and J lost 9 bases; unmatched junction nucleotides: 14. The CDR3 DNA reads TGTGCCAGCAGCTTAGATCTAGCGGGAGTCCCCTACGGGGGTGAGCAGTTCTTC. Translated: CASSLDLAGVPYGGEQFF.

This clone occurred a few times. The V and J genes are TRBV5-5 and TRBJ1-6, with D perhaps TRBD1 (5 bases). Trimming shortened V by 1 base and J by 10 bases, and 15 bases separated the two germline ends. CDR1 is SGHKS, CDR2 YYEKEE, per germline (reference sequence). This CDR3 has 15 residues. In DNA, the CDR3 is TGTGCCAGCAGCTTGCAGCAGGGCTCGGTCTCACCCCTCCACTTT. Its protein product is CASSLQQGSVSPLHF.

Only a few counts were recorded for this clone. The chain joins TRBV27 to TRBJ2-7, with TRBD1 matching over 10 bases. The CDR3 is 15 residues long. V gave up 2 bases and J gave up 3 bases; unmatched junction bases: 4. CDR1 is MNHEY and CDR2 is SMNVEV in the germline V gene (reference sequence). The CDR3 DNA reads TGTGCCAGCAGTTTAGGGACAGGGGCTTTCTACGAGCAGTACTTC. As protein: CASSLGTGAFYEQYF.

This chain connects TRBV19 to TRBJ2-1; a possible D gene is TRBD2 (6 bases). Germline V gives CDR1 LNHDA, CDR2 SQIVND (reference sequence). The CDR3 is 15 residues long. The V end was cut by 1 base, the J end by 0 bases, with 7 bases between. The CDR3 loop is CASSIGAGSYNEQFF. The CDR3 DNA follows: TGTGCCAGTAGTATAGGAGCGGGCTCCTACAATGAGCAGTTCTTC.

J is TRBJ2-2 and V is TRBV15, with D maybe TRBD1 (6 bases). The germline V gene encodes CDR1 LNHNV and CDR2 YYDKDF (reference sequence). This CDR3 comprises 16 residues. V was shortened by 1 base and J by 5 bases, with 14 bases between the two germline ends. The CDR3 reads CATSRAFRGGTGELFF. The CDR3 DNA is TGTGCCACCAGCAGAGCGTTCAGGGGCGGGACCGGGGAGCTGTTTTTT. The full variable domain, with the rest looked up from reference TRBV15 and TRBJ2-2, is DAMVIQNPRYQVTQFGKPVTLSCSQTLNHNVMYWYQQKSSQAPKLLFHYYDKDFNNEADTPDNFQSRRPNTSFCFLDIRSPGLGDTAMYLCATSRAFRGGTGELFFGEGSRLTVL.

This chain connects TRBV29-1 to TRBJ2-3, with 7 bases identical to TRBD1. The CDR3 length is 14 residues. J was trimmed by 3 bases and V by 4 bases; bases with no gene match: 7. Germline values: CDR1 SQVTM, CDR2 ANQGSEA. The CDR3 spells CSVARQGGTDTQYF. Here the CDR3 DNA reads TGCAGCGTTGCCCGACAGGGTGGGACAGATACGCAGTATTTT.

Worth noting for this clone: Other DNA variants within this sample encode the same CDR3. V is TRBV7-2 and J is TRBJ2-4; 7 bases align to TRBD2. Germline CDR1 and CDR2: SGHTA and FQGNSA. The CDR3 covers 16 residues. J lost 1 base, V lost 1 base, and 4 bases had no gene match. CDR3: CASSLESGVAKNIQYF. CDR3 nucleotides: TGTGCCAGCAGCTTAGAGAGCGGGGTGGCCAAAAACATTCAGTACTTC.

The rearrangement joins TRBV5-1 to TRBJ1-1; D is uncertain. V was trimmed by 5 bases and J by 0 bases, leaving 8 bases between them. The CDR3 totals 13 residues. CDR1 SGHRS and CDR2 YFSETQ come from the germline V gene. The CDR3 is CASRRVLNTEAFF. CDR3 DNA: TGCGCCAGCAGAAGAGTCTTGAACACTGAAGCTTTCTTT.

V and J are TRBV30 and TRBJ2-5; 7 nucleotides align to TRBD2. CDR3 length: 15 amino acids. J gave up 1 base and V 4 bases, and 9 bases lay outside the gene matches. Per germline, CDR1 GTSNPN and CDR2 SVGIG (reference sequence). The CDR3 nucleotides are TGTGCCTGGACCCCTGGGCCTAGCGGCCAAGAGACCCAGTACTTC. It is translated as CAWTPGPSGQETQYF.

The chain uses TRBV7-2 and TRBJ1-2; D gene ambiguous. The V gene lost 3 bases and the J gene lost 0 bases, with 11 bases spanning the gap. Looked up from germline, CDR1 is SGHTA and CDR2 is FQGNSA. CDR3 length: 15 residues. CDR3 protein: CASSFNRLANYGYTF. CDR3 DNA sequence: TGTGCCAGCAGCTTTAACAGACTAGCTAACTATGGCTACACCTTC.

The genes are TRBV11-2 and TRBJ1-1; D possibly corresponds to TRBD1 (5 bases). Germline values: CDR1 SGHAT, CDR2 FQNNGV. Trimming cost V 5 bases and J 0 bases, with 19 bases left between them. The length of the CDR3 is 17 residues. The CDR3 nucleotides are TGTGCCAGCAGCCCCCCCCTGGGGCAGGACGTGAACACTGAAGCTTTCTTT. Protein: CASSPPLGQDVNTEAFF.

This chain links TRBV30 with TRBJ2-1; the match to TRBD1 covers 8 bases. Germline CDR1 is GTSNPN and CDR2 is SVGIG (reference sequence). V lost 5 bases, J lost 5 bases, and 11 bases stayed unmatched. The CDR3 has 15 amino acids. The CDR3 is CAWCKWDRSHNEQFF. The CDR3 nucleotides are TGTGCCTGGTGCAAGTGGGACAGGTCCCACAATGAGCAGTTCTTC.

This clone was seen just once. The rearrangement links TRBV5-4 to TRBJ2-3; 9 nucleotides match TRBD2. This CDR3 comprises 14 residues. J gave up 1 base and V 5 bases, and 2 bases lay outside the gene matches. From germline, CDR1 is SGHNT and CDR2 YYREEE (reference sequence). CDR3 sequence reads: CASSRLAGTDTQYF. The CDR3 nucleotides are TGTGCCAGCAGTCGACTAGCGGGCACAGATACGCAGTATTTT.

V is TRBV27 and J is TRBJ2-7; TRBD1 is a possible D gene (6 bases). CDR3 size: 13 residues. V was cut by 6 bases and J by 0 bases, with 9 bases left in between. Germline CDR1 reads MNHEY; CDR2 reads SMNVEV (reference sequence). The CDR3 DNA follows: TGTGCCAGCAGGCAGGGGATCTCCTACGAGCAGTACTTC. Translating gives CASRQGISYEQYF.

The rearrangement links TRBV19 to TRBJ2-2; TRBD2 is a possible D gene (6 bases). The V end was cut by 3 bases, the J end by 5 bases, with 16 bases between. Germline CDR1 and CDR2: LNHDA and SQIVND (reference sequence). CDR3 length: 16 amino acids. In DNA form, the CDR3 reads TGTGCCAGTAGTATCCAGCGGGCCCTACGGACCGGGGAGCTGTTTTTT. Translation: CASSIQRALRTGELFF.

The CDR3 DNA sequence: TGCGCCAGCAGCCAAGATCGCCAAGCGGGATACCTGTTGACACTAGCCAAAAACATTCAGTACTTC. It translates to CASSQDRQAGYLLTLAKNIQYF. The chain has TRBV4-1 and TRBJ2-4; 7 nucleotides line up with TRBD2. J was trimmed by 0 bases and V by 0 bases; bases with no gene match: 20. The CDR3 sequence is 22 residues long. Germline CDR1 reads MGHRA; CDR2 reads YSYEKL.

The chain recombines TRBV7-9 with TRBJ2-3, with a possible D match to TRBD2 (6 bases). The CDR3 is made up of 15 amino acids. V shed 5 bases and J shed 0 bases, with 12 bases lying between them. CDR1 is SEHNR and CDR2 is FQNEAQ in the germline V gene (reference sequence). CDR3 DNA: TGTGCCAGCAGCCCCAGGACTATTAGCACAGATACGCAGTATTTT. It codes for CASSPRTISTDTQYF. Full variable domain (rest looked up from reference TRBV7-9 and TRBJ2-3): DTGVSQNPRHKITKRGQNVTFRCDPISEHNRLYWYRQTLGQGPEFLTYFQNEAQLEKSRLLSDRFSAERPKGSFSTLEIQRTEQGDSAMYLCASSPRTISTDTQYFGPGTRLTVL.

The rearrangement links TRBV27 to TRBJ2-1; D is possibly TRBD1 (6 bases). Trimming cost V 2 bases and J 3 bases, with 14 bases left between them. Germline CDR1 is MNHEY and CDR2 is SMNVEV (reference sequence). There are 16 residues in the CDR3. The CDR3: CASSLDPGQNYNEQFF. In DNA form, the CDR3 reads TGTGCCAGCAGTTTAGATCCGGGACAAAACTACAATGAGCAGTTCTTC.

The V call is TRBV19, the J call TRBJ1-2; 11 bases map to TRBD1. The germline CDR1 and CDR2 sequences are LNHDA and SQIVND (reference sequence). This CDR3 region has 14 residues. V lost 3 bases and J lost 7; bases outside the gene matches: 4. The CDR3 loop reads CASSIGTGGGGYTF. DNA for the CDR3: TGTGCCAGTAGTATTGGGACAGGGGGTGGTGGCTACACCTTC.

This rearrangement joins TRBV6-5 to TRBJ2-1, with 13 bases lining up with TRBD2. This CDR3 has 15 amino acids. Trimming removed 4 bases from V and 10 bases from J; junction bases left unmatched: 7. Germline assignment: CDR1 MNHEY and CDR2 SVGAGI. For the CDR3, the DNA is TGTGCCAGCAGTTCCCCGGGACTAGCGGGACCCGAGCAGTTCTTC. Protein sequence: CASSSPGLAGPEQFF.